This T cell receptor (beta chain) was obtained from a study of technical replicates of blood from four donors. Only one count was recorded for this clone. The assay was immunoSEQ multiplex PCR, and TCRdb's table has in-frame clones only and misses some. This table holds 75,000 to 90,000 clones, over 90% found once. CDR3 length equals 13 residues. V dropped 5 bases and J dropped 7 bases, with 15 bases sitting between them. The germline CDR1 and CDR2 sequences are SGHVS and FNYEAQ. The clonotype was recovered from a human donor in good health. The V gene is TRBV7-6, the J gene TRBJ2-7; D gene unclear. Specimen: T cells isolated from PBMCs. CDR3 coding DNA: TGTGCCAGCAGCGCCCAGGCGATAGGTGAGCAGTACTTC. This encodes CASSAQAIGEQYF.